These 30 T cell receptor beta chains were all obtained from the same sample, sequenced in a study of T cells in Graves' hyperthyroidism and ophthalmopathy. It was RNA transcripts that yielded the amplified TCR beta CDR3 regions. A set of HTBI primers served as the primers for a first-round RT-PCR of the TCR CDR3. TCRdb reanalysed the multiplex PCR reads using MiXCR and keeps one entry per CDR3 protein. There are 360,000 or so distinct CDR3 sequences in the sample; roughly 15% occur only once, and roughly a fifth lies in the top ten. Sequencing input: blood. These receptors came from a woman aged 60 to 75 with Graves' ophthalmopathy.

V gene TRBV4-1 combines with J gene TRBJ2-1; D is ambiguous. CDR3 length equals 15 residues. Germline V gene sequence: CDR1 MGHRA, CDR2 YSYEKL. V lost 2 bases, J lost 4 bases, and 12 bases lay in between. The CDR3 is CASSQPSNVYNEQFF. DNA of the CDR3: TGCGCCAGCAGCCAACCAAGTAACGTTTACAATGAGCAGTTCTTC.

The V and J genes are TRBV7-8 and TRBJ2-5, with 7 bases aligning to TRBD2. Germline trimming cut 2 bases from V and 3 bases from J; bases unmatched to any gene: 9. The germline CDR1 and CDR2 sequences are SGHVS and FQNEAQ. The CDR3 consists of 16 residues. The CDR3 nucleotides are TGTGCCAGCAGCTTAATAGGTTGGCGGGAGAAAGAGACCCAGTACTTC. Translation: CASSLIGWREKETQYF. The whole variable domain, filled in from reference TRBV7-8 and TRBJ2-5, reads GAGVSQSPRYKVAKRGQDVALRCDPISGHVSLFWYQQALGQGPEFLTYFQNEAQLDKSGLPSDRFFAERPEGSVSTLKIQRTQQEDSAVYLCASSLIGWREKETQYFGPGTRLLVL.

The gene calls are TRBV3-1 and TRBJ1-5; no firm D call. This CDR3 is 14 amino acids long. Trimming cost V 0 bases and J 0 bases, with 3 bases left between them. CDR1 LGHDT and CDR2 YNNKEL come from the germline V gene (reference sequence). The CDR3 nucleotides read TGTGCCAGCAGCCAAGATCATAGCAATCAGCCCCAGCATTTT. Translating gives CASSQDHSNQPQHF.

This clonotype was counted at least ten times. The V and J genes are TRBV7-9 and TRBJ2-7, with TRBD2 identical over 10 bases. The CDR3 contains 16 residues. The junction had 9 bases not matched to a gene; V was cut back by 5 bases and J by 2 bases. CDR1 is SEHNR and CDR2 is FQNEAQ in the germline V gene (reference sequence). The CDR3 DNA sequence: TGTGCCAGCAGCACACGGACTAGCGGACGTACCTACGAGCAGTACTTC. It is translated as CASSTRTSGRTYEQYF.

In this sample, this clonotype turned up many times. The rearrangement links TRBV28 to TRBJ1-5; D remains unclear. The CDR3 has 13 residues. Germline V lookup: CDR1 MDHEN, CDR2 SYDVKM. Trimming took off 6 bases at V and 5 bases at J, with 11 bases between the two ends. The DNA of the CDR3 is TGTGCCAGCAGCAGGCGGCAAGATCAGCCCCAGCATTTT. This sequence encodes CASSRRQDQPQHF.

This clonotype occurred many times. This sequence joins TRBV19 and TRBJ2-5; D possibly uses TRBD1 or TRBD2 (5 bases each). The germline V gene has CDR1 LNHDA and CDR2 SQIVND (reference sequence). This CDR3 comprises 13 residues. Trimming shortened V by 6 bases and J by 5 bases, and 13 bases separated the two germline ends. CDR3 DNA sequence: TGTGCCAGTAGCCGCAGGGAGAGGGAGACCCAGTACTTC. It codes for CASSRRERETQYF. Supplemented by reference TRBV19 and TRBJ2-5, the full variable domain reads DGGITQSPKYLFRKEGQNVTLSCEQNLNHDAMYWYRQDPGQGLRLIYYSQIVNDFQKGDIAEGYSVSREKKESFPLTVTSAQKNPTAFYLCASSRRERETQYFGPGTRLLVL.

At least ten counts were recorded for this clonotype. The rearrangement joins TRBV20-1 to TRBJ2-2; 14 positions match TRBD2. V dropped 6 bases and J dropped 6; count of bases not matched to a gene: 6. Germline V lookup: CDR1 DFQATT, CDR2 SNEGSKA (reference sequence). The CDR3 runs 15 residues. The CDR3 nucleotides are TGCAGTGCCCAGCCGGGACTAGCGGGAGCCGGGGAGCTGTTTTTT. Protein sequence: CSAQPGLAGAGELFF.

The chain employs TRBV7-6 and TRBJ2-5; 8 bases agree with TRBD2. CDR1 SGHVS and CDR2 FNYEAQ come from the germline V gene. Trimming cost V 5 bases and J 5 bases; bases outside gene matches: 10. The CDR3 has 15 residues. The CDR3 DNA sequence: TGTGCCAGCAGCCCCGGGGCGGGGGGCTGGGAGACCCAGTACTTC. Translation: CASSPGAGGWETQYF.

The V and J genes are TRBV7-6 and TRBJ2-2; no clear D gene. CDR3 size: 16 residues. V gave up 5 bases and J gave up 1 base, with 14 bases separating them. Germline CDR1 SGHVS, CDR2 FNYEAQ. The CDR3 region is CASSQVVSGNTGELFF. The CDR3 coding sequence is TGTGCCAGCAGCCAGGTGGTGTCAGGGAACACCGGGGAGCTGTTTTTT.

This chain uses TRBV12-3 or TRBV12-4 with TRBJ2-3; no firm D call. V lost 6 bases and J lost 4, with 14 bases in between. The length of the CDR3 is 14 residues. The CDR3 region has the DNA TGTGCCAGCAGCAAACACAAAGGAGCAGATACGCAGTATTTT. It encodes CASSKHKGADTQYF.

This clonotype has ten or more counts. The genes are TRBV2 and TRBJ2-5, with TRBD1 matching 9 bases. This CDR3 region has 15 residues. Trimming at V came to 2 bases and at J to 5 bases, leaving 6 bases not matched to a gene. The germline gives CDR1 SNHLY, CDR2 FYNNEI. The CDR3 DNA sequence: TGTGCCAGCAGTGAATGGACAGGGGTCGGGGAGACCCAGTACTTC. It encodes CASSEWTGVGETQYF.

This clonotype was counted many times. The chain employs TRBV2 and TRBJ2-1, with D perhaps matching TRBD2 (6 bases). This CDR3 has 12 residues. V dropped 6 bases and J dropped 7 bases, with 10 bases sitting between them. CDR1 SNHLY and CDR2 FYNNEI come from the germline V gene. CDR3 sequence: CASREGGNEQFF. The CDR3 coding sequence is TGTGCCAGCAGGGAGGGTGGGAATGAGCAGTTCTTC. Complete variable domain (other parts from reference TRBV2 and TRBJ2-1): EPEVTQTPSHQVTQMGQEVILRCVPISNHLYFYWYRQILGQKVEFLVSFYNNEISEKSEIFDDQFSVERPDGSNFTLKIRSTKLEDSAMYFCASREGGNEQFFGPGTRLTVL.

This clonotype was detected ten times or more. The chain joins TRBV12-3 or TRBV12-4 to TRBJ2-7; D is unclear. Trimming took off 1 base at V and 5 bases at J, with 9 bases between the two ends. CDR3 length: 13 amino acids. The CDR3 DNA follows: TGTGCCAGCAGTTTAGGGTTAGTTGACGAGCAGTACTTC. Protein product: CASSLGLVDEQYF.

This clonotype was recorded at least ten times. This chain joins TRBV6-1 and TRBJ2-3; D uncertain. V was trimmed by 5 bases and J by 6 bases, leaving 18 bases between them. The CDR3 covers 15 residues. Per the germline V gene, CDR1 is MNHNS and CDR2 is SASEGT. The CDR3 loop is CASSNRPLLVDTQYF. The CDR3 nucleotides read TGTGCCAGCAGTAACCGCCCTCTTTTGGTCGATACGCAGTATTTT.

CDR3 amino acids: CASKRRTGELFF. The CDR3 DNA sequence: TGTGCCAGCAAACGGAGGACCGGGGAGCTGTTTTTT. The chain joins TRBV28 to TRBJ2-2; tentatively, D is TRBD2 (5 bases). Trimming took 7 bases from V and 5 from J, leaving 8 bases between them. The length of the CDR3 is 12 residues. CDR1 MDHEN and CDR2 SYDVKM come from the germline V gene.

Only a few counts were recorded for this clonotype. The chain carries TRBV6-1 and TRBJ2-2, with TRBD2 matching 11 bases. V trimming: 7 bases; J trimming: 2 bases; junction bases outside the gene matches: 3. This CDR3 is 15 amino acids long. From germline, CDR1 is MNHNS and CDR2 SASEGT. The CDR3, as DNA: TGTGCCAGCATAGCGGGAGGGGTAAACACCGGGGAGCTGTTTTTT. It translates to CASIAGGVNTGELFF.

This clonotype was counted ten times or more. V gene TRBV2 combines with J gene TRBJ1-2, with a weak D call TRBD1 (6 bases). Trimming pared 7 bases from V and 4 bases from J, leaving 13 bases between. The germline V gene has CDR1 SNHLY and CDR2 FYNNEI. The CDR3 is 13 amino acids. CDR3 amino acids: CASNRDKGYGYTF. DNA of the CDR3: TGTGCCAGCAATCGGGACAAAGGCTATGGCTACACCTTC.

Many counts were recorded for this clonotype. The chain employs TRBV20-1 and TRBJ2-7; D is perhaps TRBD2 (5 bases). The CDR3 loop spans 14 amino acids. Deletions cut 0 bases from V and 3 bases from J, with 12 bases between. Germline V CDR1 and CDR2: DFQATT, SNEGSKA (reference sequence). The CDR3 nucleotides read TGCAGTGCTAGAGATCGCAGCGGCCTCTACGAGCAGTACTTC. This codes for CSARDRSGLYEQYF.

The table lists this clonotype with many counts. This sequence joins TRBV7-2 and TRBJ2-7; D gene ambiguous. Per germline, CDR1 SGHTA and CDR2 FQGNSA. The CDR3 sequence is 14 residues long. The V and J ends lost 3 bases and 2 bases respectively, with 11 bases between them. Written as DNA, the CDR3 is TGTGCCAGCAGCTTGGCTAAGTATCCCTACGAGCAGTACTTC. This codes for CASSLAKYPYEQYF.

This clonotype was seen a few times. The V and J genes are TRBV6-1 and TRBJ2-7, with 7 bases lining up with TRBD2. The CDR3 contains 13 residues. J gave up 2 bases and V 8 bases, and 6 bases lay outside the gene matches. Germline V gene data show CDR1 as MNHNS and CDR2 as SASEGT. The CDR3 loop reads CASRGVITYEQYF. The CDR3 nucleotides are TGTGCCAGCCGGGGGGTCATAACCTACGAGCAGTACTTC.

The J gene is TRBJ1-3, the V gene TRBV20-1; 8 positions match TRBD1. CDR1 is DFQATT, CDR2 SNEGSKA, per germline (reference sequence). The junction had 16 bases not matched to a gene; V was cut back by 3 bases and J by 0 bases. The CDR3 spans 19 residues. The CDR3 DNA follows: TGCAGTGCTAGGGCCCAGGACAGGGTCGAAGGGGACTCTGGAAACACCATATATTTT. Protein: CSARAQDRVEGDSGNTIYF.

The chain joins TRBV10-1 to TRBJ2-1; D not certain. The CDR3 extends over 13 amino acids. Germline V lookup: CDR1 WNHNN, CDR2 SYGVQD (reference sequence). Trimming took off 2 bases at V and 4 bases at J, with 6 bases between the two ends. The CDR3 is CASSEDVYNEQFF. CDR3 DNA sequence: TGCGCCAGCAGTGAGGACGTTTACAATGAGCAGTTCTTC.

V usage is TRBV29-1 and J usage is TRBJ1-5; the D is unclear. V lost 3 bases, J lost 2 bases, and 5 bases lay in between. CDR3 length equals 12 residues. Germline V CDR1 and CDR2: SQVTM, ANQGSEA. This chain's CDR3 is CSVESGNQPQHF. For the CDR3, the DNA is TGCAGCGTTGAGTCTGGCAATCAGCCCCAGCATTTT. Full variable domain (remainder filled in from reference TRBV29-1 and TRBJ1-5): SAVISQKPSRDICQRGTSLTIQCQVDSQVTMMFWYRQQPGQSLTLIATANQGSEATYESGFVIDKFPISRPNLTFSTLTVSNMSPEDSSIYLCSVESGNQPQHFGDGTRLSIL.

Only a few counts were recorded for this clonotype. The J gene is TRBJ1-5, the V gene TRBV19; D is undetermined. Germline-derived CDR1 and CDR2 are LNHDA and SQIVND (reference sequence). V shed 5 bases and J shed 5 bases, with 10 bases lying between them. The CDR3 is 13 amino acids. This CDR3 reads CASSLQWHQPQHF. CDR3 coding DNA: TGTGCCAGTAGTCTACAATGGCATCAGCCCCAGCATTTT.

This clonotype was seen at least ten times. The chain is built from TRBV12-3 or TRBV12-4 and TRBJ2-3; 9 bases are shared with TRBD1. V dropped 5 bases and J dropped 4; count of bases not matched to a gene: 7. The CDR3 has 15 amino acids. The CDR3 reads CASSPGTGTADTQYF. The CDR3 DNA reads as TGTGCCAGCAGTCCGGGGACAGGGACGGCAGATACGCAGTATTTT.

The gene calls are TRBV29-1 and TRBJ2-7; possibly TRBD1 for D (5 bases). This CDR3 is built from 14 residues. Germline values: CDR1 SQVTM, CDR2 ANQGSEA. V was cut by 4 bases and J by 0 bases, with 13 bases left in between. In DNA, the CDR3 is TGCAGCGTTGTGGTCAGGGCACCCTCCTACGAGCAGTACTTC. This translates into CSVVVRAPSYEQYF.

The chain employs TRBV10-3 and TRBJ2-5; TRBD1 matches 10 bases. The CDR3 runs to 15 residues. V shed 4 bases, J shed 4 bases, and the junction held 6 bases outside the gene matches. Germline V gene sequence: CDR1 ENHRY, CDR2 SYGVKD. CDR3 in amino acids: CAISAQGQGRETQYF. The CDR3, as DNA: TGTGCCATCAGTGCCCAGGGACAGGGGAGAGAGACCCAGTACTTC.

This clonotype was detected many times. The chain links TRBV5-5 to TRBJ2-7; 8 bases are shared with TRBD2. Germline V gene sequence: CDR1 SGHKS, CDR2 YYEKEE (reference sequence). The CDR3 runs 15 residues. V lost 4 bases, J lost 3 bases, and 9 bases stayed unmatched. CDR3 DNA sequence: TGTGCCAGCAGCGAGGGGCCAGCGGGAGTCTACGAGCAGTACTTC. Translation gives CASSEGPAGVYEQYF.

The chain has TRBV11-2 and TRBJ1-1; 8 positions agree with TRBD1. The CDR3 is 14 residues long. Germline values: CDR1 SGHAT, CDR2 FQNNGV. V lost 2 bases, J lost 5 bases, and 4 bases stayed unmatched. For the CDR3, the DNA is TGTGCCAGCAGCTTAAGGCAGGGGGCGACTGAAGCTTTCTTT. Translated, it gives CASSLRQGATEAFF.

This clonotype was observed at least ten times. The chain combines TRBV7-8 with TRBJ2-3; D is possibly TRBD1 or TRBD2 (5 bases each). Germline V lookup: CDR1 SGHVS, CDR2 FQNEAQ. V lost 5 bases to trimming and J lost 6 bases, with 18 bases between them. This CDR3 region has 15 residues. The CDR3 protein is CASSPRGALPDTQYF. The DNA of the CDR3 is TGTGCCAGCAGCCCACGAGGGGCCCTCCCGGATACGCAGTATTTT.